These 16 T cell receptor beta chains were sequenced from one sample in a study of T cell responses to AZD1222 COVID-19 vaccine. The method was immunoSEQ multiplex PCR; TCRdb's version includes in-frame clones alone and lacks a portion of them. The table includes some 120,000 clones, over 90% detected once. The material was peripheral blood, obtained on day 0 of AZD1222 vaccination. The source of these receptors is an adult in good health.

This clone has a single count. The chain combines TRBV12-3 or TRBV12-4 with TRBJ1-5; 7 bases are shared with TRBD1. J lost 7 bases, V lost 8 bases, and 5 bases had no gene match. The CDR3 extends over 12 amino acids. The CDR3 sequence is CASWDRFQPQHF. CDR3 DNA sequence: TGTGCCAGCTGGGACAGATTCCAGCCCCAGCATTTT.

The V call is TRBV19, the J call TRBJ2-3; no clear D. V was clipped by 6 bases and J by 6 bases, with 19 bases between them. Germline CDR1 reads LNHDA; CDR2 reads SQIVND (reference sequence). The CDR3 length is 15 residues. CDR3 residues: CASSVVTTNKDTQYF. As DNA, the CDR3 is TGTGCCAGTAGCGTCGTAACTACCAACAAGGATACGCAGTATTTT.

The V gene is TRBV4-2, the J gene TRBJ1-2; D not certain. The CDR3 extends over 13 amino acids. V was trimmed by 3 bases and J by 0 bases, leaving 5 bases between them. Germline CDR1 reads LGHNA; CDR2 reads YNFKEQ. The CDR3 DNA is TGTGCCAGCAGCCAGAATGCTAACTATGGCTACACCTTC. This codes for CASSQNANYGYTF.

This chain joins TRBV7-2 and TRBJ2-7; TRBD2 aligns across 7 bases. This CDR3 has 16 amino acids. Germline V gene data show CDR1 as SGHTA and CDR2 as FQGNSA. The V gene end was trimmed by 0 bases and the J gene end by 2 bases; junction bases not matched to a gene: 7. This CDR3 reads CASSLATSELAYEQYF. The CDR3 bases are TGTGCCAGCAGCTTAGCTACTAGCGAGCTCGCCTACGAGCAGTACTTC.

V gene TRBV7-8 combines with J gene TRBJ1-1; 7 bases align to TRBD1. CDR1 and CDR2 from the germline V gene are SGHVS and FQNEAQ. Unmatched junction bases numbered 8, after V lost 1 base and J lost 3 bases. The CDR3 runs to 16 residues. CDR3 bases: TGTGCCAGCAGCTTAGTACGTACAGGGGAGGACACTGAAGCTTTCTTT. Translating gives CASSLVRTGEDTEAFF.

V and J are TRBV18 and TRBJ1-5; D call uncertain. Trimming took 3 bases from V and 5 from J, leaving 8 bases between them. CDR1 and CDR2 from the germline V gene are KGHSH and LQKENI. The CDR3 runs to 13 residues. The CDR3 is CASSPSAYQPQHF. CDR3 nucleotide sequence: TGTGCCAGCTCACCGAGCGCATATCAGCCCCAGCATTTT. Looking up the rest from reference TRBV18 and TRBJ1-5 gives the full variable domain: NAGVMQNPRHLVRRRGQEARLRCSPMKGHSHVYWYRQLPEEGLKFMVYLQKENIIDESGMPKERFSAEFPKEGPSILRIQQVVRGDSAAYFCASSPSAYQPQHFGDGTRLSIL.

V is TRBV6-5 and J is TRBJ1-2; 12 nucleotides align to TRBD1. Germline CDR1 is MNHEY and CDR2 is SVGAGI. This CDR3 is 14 amino acids long. V dropped 7 bases and J dropped 7; count of bases not matched to a gene: 7. The CDR3 DNA follows: TGTGCCAGCACCAGGGACAGGGGGCTTGGTGGCTACACCTTC. This gives the protein CASTRDRGLGGYTF.

In DNA form, the CDR3 reads TGTGCCAGCAGCTTAGGGCAGGCGTTCTATGGCTACACCTTC. Amino acid sequence: CASSLGQAFYGYTF. The gene calls are TRBV7-9 and TRBJ1-2; D remains ambiguous. Germline V gene sequence: CDR1 SEHNR, CDR2 FQNEAQ (reference sequence). The length of the CDR3 is 14 residues. Trimming left V 1 base short and J 4 bases short, with 10 bases between.

The chain combines TRBV19 with TRBJ1-1; 9 bases map to TRBD1. This CDR3 comprises 13 residues. J was trimmed by 2 bases and V by 9 bases; bases with no gene match: 4. Germline CDR1 is LNHDA and CDR2 is SQIVND (reference sequence). CDR3 in amino acids: CASYRGLNTEAFF. CDR3 sequence (DNA): TGTGCCAGCTACAGGGGGCTTAACACTGAAGCTTTCTTT.

V gene TRBV29-1 combines with J gene TRBJ1-2; maybe TRBD1 (5 bases). V was shortened by 4 bases and J by 1 base, with 10 bases between the two germline ends. CDR1 is SQVTM, CDR2 ANQGSEA, per germline. The CDR3 loop spans 13 amino acids. The CDR3 DNA reads TGCAGCGTTGCCAGGGCCTTTAACTATGGCTACACCTTC. Amino acid sequence: CSVARAFNYGYTF. Complete variable domain (other parts from reference TRBV29-1 and TRBJ1-2): SAVISQKPSRDICQRGTSLTIQCQVDSQVTMMFWYRQQPGQSLTLIATANQGSEATYESGFVIDKFPISRPNLTFSTLTVSNMSPEDSSIYLCSVARAFNYGYTFGSGTRLTVV.

The chain has TRBV18 and TRBJ1-5; the D is unclear. The germline V gene encodes CDR1 KGHSH and CDR2 LQKENI. Trimming removed 5 bases from V and 3 bases from J, with 11 bases in between. The length of the CDR3 is 14 residues. The CDR3 DNA follows: TGTGCCAGCTCAGGACGTAGCTACAATCAGCCCCAGCATTTT. Translating gives CASSGRSYNQPQHF.

This rearrangement joins TRBV19 to TRBJ2-5; D is possibly TRBD2 (6 bases). The CDR3 is 14 amino acids. Germline CDR1 and CDR2: LNHDA and SQIVND (reference sequence). V was cut by 5 bases and J by 1 base, with 11 bases left in between. CDR3 sequence: CASSPIGGQETQYF. The CDR3, as DNA: TGTGCCAGTAGTCCGATCGGGGGCCAAGAGACCCAGTACTTC.

V gene TRBV7-9 combines with J gene TRBJ1-1, with D perhaps TRBD1 (5 bases). In germline, CDR1 is SEHNR, CDR2 FQNEAQ (reference sequence). Deletions cut 5 bases from V and 4 bases from J, with 11 bases between. This CDR3 comprises 13 residues. In DNA form, the CDR3 reads TGTGCCAGCAGCCCCTTGGGGCGCACTGAAGCTTTCTTT. This codes for CASSPLGRTEAFF.

The chain couples TRBV19 to TRBJ1-1, with 8 bases fitting TRBD1. V shed 3 bases, J shed 3 bases, and the junction held 3 bases outside the gene matches. CDR1 and CDR2 from the germline V gene are LNHDA and SQIVND (reference sequence). CDR3 length: 14 residues. CDR3 sequence reads: CASSIRGPDTEAFF. CDR3 DNA: TGTGCCAGTAGTATCAGGGGGCCTGACACTGAAGCTTTCTTT.

The chain has TRBV7-2 and TRBJ1-1; D remains ambiguous. CDR3 length: 14 amino acids. Germline V gene lookup returns CDR1 SGHTA and CDR2 FQGNSA. V was clipped by 1 base and J by 7 bases, with 13 bases between them. In DNA form, the CDR3 reads TGTGCCAGCAGCTTAGGGGAACAACATGGTGAAGCTTTCTTT. As protein: CASSLGEQHGEAFF.

This chain connects TRBV10-3 to TRBJ1-6; D may be TRBD1 (6 bases). The CDR3 has 14 residues. Looked up from germline, CDR1 is ENHRY and CDR2 is SYGVKD. V gave up 3 bases and J gave up 11 bases, with 14 bases separating them. In nucleotides, the CDR3 is TGTGCCATCAGTGATCTACAGGGTGGGGCACCCCTCCACTTT. Residues: CAISDLQGGAPLHF.